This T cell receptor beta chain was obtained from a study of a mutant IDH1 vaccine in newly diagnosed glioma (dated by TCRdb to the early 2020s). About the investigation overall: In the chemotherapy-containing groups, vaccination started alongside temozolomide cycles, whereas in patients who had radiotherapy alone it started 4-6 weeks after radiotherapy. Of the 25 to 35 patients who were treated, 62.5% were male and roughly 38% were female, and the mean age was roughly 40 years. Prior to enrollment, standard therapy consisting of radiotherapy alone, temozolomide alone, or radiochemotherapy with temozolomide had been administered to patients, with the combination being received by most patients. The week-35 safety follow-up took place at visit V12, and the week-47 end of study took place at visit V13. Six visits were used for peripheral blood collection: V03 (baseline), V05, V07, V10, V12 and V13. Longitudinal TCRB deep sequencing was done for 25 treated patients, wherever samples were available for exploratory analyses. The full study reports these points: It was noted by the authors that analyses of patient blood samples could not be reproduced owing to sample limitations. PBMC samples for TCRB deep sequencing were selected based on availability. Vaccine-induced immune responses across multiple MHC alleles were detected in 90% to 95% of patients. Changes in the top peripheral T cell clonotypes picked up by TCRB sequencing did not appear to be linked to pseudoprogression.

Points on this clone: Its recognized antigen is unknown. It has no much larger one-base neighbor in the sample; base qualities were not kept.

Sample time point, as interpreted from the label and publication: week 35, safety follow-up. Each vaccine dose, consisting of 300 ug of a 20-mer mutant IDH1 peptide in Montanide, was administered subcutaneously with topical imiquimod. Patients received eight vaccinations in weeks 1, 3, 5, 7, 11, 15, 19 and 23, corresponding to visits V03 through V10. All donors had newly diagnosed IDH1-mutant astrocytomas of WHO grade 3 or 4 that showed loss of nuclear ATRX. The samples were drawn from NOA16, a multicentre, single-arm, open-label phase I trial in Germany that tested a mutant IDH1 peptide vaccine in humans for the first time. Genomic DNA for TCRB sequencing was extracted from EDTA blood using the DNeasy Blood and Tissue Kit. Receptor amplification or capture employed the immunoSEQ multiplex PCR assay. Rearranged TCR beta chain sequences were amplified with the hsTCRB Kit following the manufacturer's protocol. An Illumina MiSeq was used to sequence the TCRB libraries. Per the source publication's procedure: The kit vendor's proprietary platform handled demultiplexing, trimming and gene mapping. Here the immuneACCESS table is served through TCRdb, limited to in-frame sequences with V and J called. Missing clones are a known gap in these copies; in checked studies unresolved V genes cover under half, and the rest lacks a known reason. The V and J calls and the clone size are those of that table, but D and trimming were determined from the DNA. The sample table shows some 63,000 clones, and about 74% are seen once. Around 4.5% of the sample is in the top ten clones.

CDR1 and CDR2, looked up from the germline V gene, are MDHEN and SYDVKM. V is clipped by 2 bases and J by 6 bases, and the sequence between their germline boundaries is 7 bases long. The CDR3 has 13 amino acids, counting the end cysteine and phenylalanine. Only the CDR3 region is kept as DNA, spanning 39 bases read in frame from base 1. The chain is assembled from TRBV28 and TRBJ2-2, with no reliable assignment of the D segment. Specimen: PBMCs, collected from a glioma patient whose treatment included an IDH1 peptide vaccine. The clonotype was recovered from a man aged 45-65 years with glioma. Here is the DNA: TGTGCCAGCAGTTTAGGGGATGCCGGGGAGCTGTTTTTT. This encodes CASSLGDAGELFF.